This T cell receptor beta chain was sequenced for a study of radiation and T cells in renal cell carcinoma. Turning to the study itself: Nephrectomy followed 15 Gy stereotactic body radiation by 4 weeks. Regarding the study as a whole: Top tumor clonotypes rose in blood 2 weeks post-radiation, then contracted. Baseline intratumoral clonotype presence is unknown without pretreatment biopsies.

Described time point: baseline pretreatment blood. Treatment noted: 15 Gy SBRT to primary tumor, nephrectomy 4 weeks later. Sequenced by immunoSEQ multiplex PCR; TCRdb stores in-frame clones only, minus some. The top ten hold roughly 6.8% of the sample, which has tens of thousands of clones, 70% to 85% seen once. A remark on this clone: What it recognizes is unknown.

The source of this sequence is a man aged 55 to 70 with renal cell carcinoma. Specimen: blood, collected from a patient whose treatment included radiotherapy and nephrectomy.

The CDR3 DNA reads TGTGCCAGCACTCAATCCGACCCTGGGAACACTGAAGCTTTCTTT. Its translation: CASTQSDPGNTEAFF. The chain is built from TRBV11-2 and TRBJ1-1; D remains unclear. Germline V gene lookup returns CDR1 SGHAT and CDR2 FQNNGV. The germline V and J ends were trimmed by 7 bases and 1 base, with 16 bases remaining between them. The CDR3 length is 15 residues.